The clone carrying this T cell receptor beta chain has just a few counts. Its matching antigen is unknown. The source of the sample is a study of T cells in Graves' hyperthyroidism and ophthalmopathy. At the level of the study: Any treatment followed the collection of peripheral blood at initial diagnosis. Study outcomes and limitations: The model forecast ophthalmopathy, anticipating it by a median approximately 6 months before onset.

The CDR3 consists of 15 residues. Germline V CDR1 and CDR2: LGHNA, YNFKEQ. Trimming took off 0 bases at V and 0 bases at J, with 6 bases between the two ends. Using RNA transcripts as the source, TCR beta CDR3 regions were amplified. The HTBI set primed first-round TCR CDR3 RT-PCR. Using its own MiXCR run on the multiplex PCR reads, TCRdb lists one record per CDR3 protein. The sample gives about 250,000 distinct CDR3 sequences, 20% to 25% of which show up once; around two thirds is in the top ten. Using over 8.5 ml of fresh peripheral blood, PBMCs were prepared. Sequences were obtained from blood. This TCR was sampled from a man aged 25 to 40 with Graves' ophthalmopathy. This chain joins TRBV4-2 and TRBJ1-3; unclear D gene. The CDR3 nucleotides are TGTGCCAGCAGCCAAGAATCCCGCTCTGGAAACACCATATATTTT. Its translation is CASSQESRSGNTIYF.